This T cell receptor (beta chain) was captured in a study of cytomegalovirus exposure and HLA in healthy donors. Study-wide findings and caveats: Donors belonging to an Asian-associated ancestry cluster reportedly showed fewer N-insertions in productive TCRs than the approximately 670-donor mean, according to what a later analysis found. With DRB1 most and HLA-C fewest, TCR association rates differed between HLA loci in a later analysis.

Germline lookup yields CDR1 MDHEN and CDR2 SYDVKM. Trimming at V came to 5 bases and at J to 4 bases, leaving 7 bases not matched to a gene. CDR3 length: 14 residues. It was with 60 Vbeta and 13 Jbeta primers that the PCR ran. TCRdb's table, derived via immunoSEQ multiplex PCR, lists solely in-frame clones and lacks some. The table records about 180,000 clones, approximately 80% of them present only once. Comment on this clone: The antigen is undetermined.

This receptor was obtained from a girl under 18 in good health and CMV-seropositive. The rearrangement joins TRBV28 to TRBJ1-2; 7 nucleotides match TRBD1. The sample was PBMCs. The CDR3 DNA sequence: TGTGCCAGCAGTAACATGGGACAGCTCTATGGCTACACCTTC. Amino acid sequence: CASSNMGQLYGYTF.